These T cell receptor beta chains were read from a single sample in a study of liver allograft versus peripheral blood T cells. TCRdb passed the reads through MiXCR, listing each CDR3 protein once. The sample holds more than 6,000 distinct CDR3 sequences, over 15% seen once. These receptor sequences come from a human patient who had a liver transplant. These T cells may partly come from the graft donor. CDR3s include the opening cysteine and the closing phenylalanine or tryptophan. A D gene is named only where the DNA matches it firmly. Expanded clones are given a class, and other clones once, few, many or no size at all.

size: .
V: TRBV6-5
J: TRBJ2-7
D: .
DNA: TGTGCCAGCAGTCCGGACCCAGGGTACCACTACGAGCAGTACTTC
CDR3: CASSPDPGYHYEQYF

size: medium-sized
V: TRBV7-9
J: TRBJ1-4
D: .
DNA: TGTGCCAGCAGCTCCCGACGGGGTGCAGCGACTAATGAAAAACTGTTTTTT
CDR3: CASSSRRGAATNEKLFF

size: medium-sized
V: TRBV10-3
J: TRBJ1-1
D: TRBD1
DNA: TGTGCCATCAGGAGGACAGGAGGTAATGAAGCTTTCTTT
CDR3: CAIRRTGGNEAFF

size: medium-sized
V: TRBV6-6
J: TRBJ1-2
D: .
DNA: TGTGCCAGCAGATACCGGCCGGGTGATGGCTACACCTTC
CDR3: CASRYRPGDGYTF

size: few
V: TRBV12-3/TRBV12-4
J: TRBJ2-7
D: TRBD1
DNA: TGTGCCAGCAGACTCTCGGGACAGGAGGCCTACGAGCAGTACTTC
CDR3: CASRLSGQEAYEQYF

size: many
V: TRBV12-3/TRBV12-4
J: TRBJ1-5
D: .
DNA: TGTGCCAGCAGCCCGGGACCGAACAATCAGCCCCAGCATTTT
CDR3: CASSPGPNNQPQHF

size: medium-sized
V: TRBV29-1
J: TRBJ1-2
D: .
DNA: TGCAGCACAGGCGGGACTGATGGCTACACCTTC
CDR3: CSTGGTDGYTF

size: .
V: TRBV5-1
J: TRBJ2-7
D: .
DNA: TGCGCCAGCAGCTTGGGGGGCTACGAGCAGTACTTC
CDR3: CASSLGGYEQYF

size: .
V: TRBV7-9
J: TRBJ1-1
D: .
DNA: TGTGCCAGCAGCCTGATGGGCACTGAAGCTTTCTTT
CDR3: CASSLMGTEAFF

size: .
V: TRBV12-3/TRBV12-4
J: TRBJ2-7
D: .
DNA: TGTGCCAGCAGCCACCCAAACTCCTACGAGCAGTACTTC
CDR3: CASSHPNSYEQYF

size: .
V: TRBV2
J: TRBJ1-1
D: TRBD1
DNA: TGTGCCAGCAGTCTTAGGGGGCCCAGGAACACTGAAGCTTTCTTT
CDR3: CASSLRGPRNTEAFF

size: medium-sized
V: TRBV6-1
J: TRBJ2-1
D: .
DNA: TGTGCCAGCAGAAGGGACGTTTACAATGAGCAGTTCTTC
CDR3: CASRRDVYNEQFF

size: .
V: TRBV6-2/TRBV6-3
J: TRBJ2-5
D: .
DNA: TGTGCCAGCAGTTATTATCAAGAGACCCAGTACTTC
CDR3: CASSYYQETQYF

size: medium-sized
V: TRBV18
J: TRBJ1-1
D: TRBD1
DNA: TGTGCCAGCTCGGCCGGGACAGGGAACACTGAAGCTTTCTTT
CDR3: CASSAGTGNTEAFF

size: medium-sized
V: TRBV18
J: TRBJ2-2
D: .
DNA: TGTGCCAGCTCACCCCTAAACACAGGGTCCGGGGAGCTGTTTTTT
CDR3: CASSPLNTGSGELFF

size: .
V: TRBV3-1
J: TRBJ2-7
D: .
DNA: TGTGCCAGCAGCCTCCTTAAGGGTGAGCAGTACTTC
CDR3: CASSLLKGEQYF

size: .
V: TRBV5-1
J: TRBJ2-1
D: TRBD2
DNA: TGCGCCAGCAGATATAGACTAGCGCTTAATGAGCAGTTCTTC
CDR3: CASRYRLALNEQFF

size: .
V: TRBV5-6
J: TRBJ2-1
D: .
DNA: TGTGCCAGCAGCTTGGCCCCCGACCGGGACCCCGGGAAGTTCTTC
CDR3: CASSLAPDRDPGKFF

size: large
V: TRBV12-3/TRBV12-4
J: TRBJ2-7
D: .
DNA: TGTGCCAGCGGCCTCCAAATAGGGCCCTACGAGCAGTACTTC
CDR3: CASGLQIGPYEQYF

size: few
V: TRBV9
J: TRBJ2-2
D: .
DNA: TGTGCCAGCAGCGGTGGGTCAGGGCTGTTTTTT
CDR3: CASSGGSGLFF

size: medium-sized
V: TRBV18
J: TRBJ1-2
D: .
DNA: TGTGCCAGCTCACCTTCCCCACAGGGCAACTATGGCTACACCTTC
CDR3: CASSPSPQGNYGYTF

size: medium-sized
V: TRBV5-4
J: TRBJ1-2
D: TRBD1
DNA: TGTGCCAGCAGCTTGGGGACCTACAGGGGAGGCTATGGCTACACCTTC
CDR3: CASSLGTYRGGYGYTF

size: many
V: TRBV7-2
J: TRBJ2-3
D: TRBD2
DNA: TGTGCCAGCAGCTCTGGGACTAGCGGGCCCACAGATACGCAGTATTTT
CDR3: CASSSGTSGPTDTQYF

size: few
V: TRBV5-4
J: TRBJ1-6
D: TRBD1
DNA: TGTGCCAGCAGCTTGGAGCAGGGGGTAAATTCACCCCTCCACTTT
CDR3: CASSLEQGVNSPLHF

size: once
V: TRBV3-1
J: TRBJ1-1
D: .
DNA: TGTGCCAGCAGCCAGGGAGGGACTTACACTGAAGCTTTCTTT
CDR3: CASSQGGTYTEAFF

size: .
V: TRBV9
J: TRBJ1-2
D: .
DNA: .
CDR3: CASSIYLCSVTGTGGYTF

size: few
V: TRBV10-3
J: TRBJ2-7
D: .
DNA: TGTGCCATCAGTGAGGGACCAACTACCTACGAGCAGTACTTC
CDR3: CAISEGPTTYEQYF

size: many
V: TRBV6-2/TRBV6-3
J: TRBJ1-1
D: .
DNA: TGTGCCAGCAGAATGGACGGATACACTGAAGCTTTCTTT
CDR3: CASRMDGYTEAFF

size: .
V: TRBV6-1
J: TRBJ1-5
D: .
DNA: TGTGCCAGCAGGGGGGCTCCAAGCAGGGGTACGGGCAATCAGCCCCAGCATTTT
CDR3: CASRGAPSRGTGNQPQHF